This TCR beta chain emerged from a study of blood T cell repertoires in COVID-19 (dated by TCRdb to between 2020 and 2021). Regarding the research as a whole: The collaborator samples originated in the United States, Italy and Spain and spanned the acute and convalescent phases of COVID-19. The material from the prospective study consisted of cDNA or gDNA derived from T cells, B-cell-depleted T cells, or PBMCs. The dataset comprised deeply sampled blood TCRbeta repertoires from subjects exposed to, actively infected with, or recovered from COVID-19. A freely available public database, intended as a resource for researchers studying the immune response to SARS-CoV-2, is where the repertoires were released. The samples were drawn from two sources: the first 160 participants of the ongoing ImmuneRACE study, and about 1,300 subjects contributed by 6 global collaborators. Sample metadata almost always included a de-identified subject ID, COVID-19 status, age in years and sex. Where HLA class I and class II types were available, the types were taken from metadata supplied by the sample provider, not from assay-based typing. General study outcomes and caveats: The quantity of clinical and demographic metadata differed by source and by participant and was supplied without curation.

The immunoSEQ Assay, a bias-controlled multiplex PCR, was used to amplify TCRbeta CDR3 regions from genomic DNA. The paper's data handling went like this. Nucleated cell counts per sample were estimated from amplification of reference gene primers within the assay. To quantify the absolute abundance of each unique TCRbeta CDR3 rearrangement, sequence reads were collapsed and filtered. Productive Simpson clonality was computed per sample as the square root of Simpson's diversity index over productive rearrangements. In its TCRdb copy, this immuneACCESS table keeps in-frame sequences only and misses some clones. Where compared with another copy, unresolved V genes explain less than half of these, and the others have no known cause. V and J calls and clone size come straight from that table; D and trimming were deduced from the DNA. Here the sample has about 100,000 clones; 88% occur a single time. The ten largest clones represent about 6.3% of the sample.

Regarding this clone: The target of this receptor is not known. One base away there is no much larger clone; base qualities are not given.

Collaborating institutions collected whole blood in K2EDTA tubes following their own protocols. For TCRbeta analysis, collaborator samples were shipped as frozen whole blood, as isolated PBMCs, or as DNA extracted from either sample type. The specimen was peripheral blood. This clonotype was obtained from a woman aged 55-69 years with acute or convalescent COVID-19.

CDR3 loop: CASSPKMATIYF. The bases read TGTGCCAGCAGTCCCAAAATGGCCACCATATATTTT. This chain joins TRBV28 to TRBJ1-3; the D gene lacks a confident call. The CDR3, from cysteine to phenylalanine, totals 12 residues. Here the CDR3 DNA is all that survives: 36 bases in frame from base 1. V lost 5 bases and J lost 9 bases; the stretch between them is 11 bases long. The germline V gene sets CDR1 to MDHEN and CDR2 to SYDVKM.